This is a list of T cell receptor beta chains from one sample in a study of shared clonotypes between healthy human individuals. The data were produced by immunoSEQ multiplex PCR, yet TCRdb's version contains in-frame clones alone and is incomplete. Here the sample spans under 700,000 clones, 95% being singletons. Material for sequencing was naive CD8+ T cells sorted from blood. All receptors derive from a woman in her 30s in good health. Each CDR3 is given with its conserved first and last residue. Fields, in order: CDR3 protein, CDR3 DNA, V gene, J gene, clone size, D gene, CDR3 length. D genes are given only for firm matches. The size entry is marked missing in some rows and otherwise reads once, few, many or a size class.

CASSLNREAFF	TGTGCCAGCAGCTTGAACAGGGAAGCTTTCTTT	TRBV5-4	TRBJ1-1	few	NA	11
CAWIPPARLNTEAFF	TGTGCCTGGATCCCGCCGGCCAGACTGAACACTGAAGCTTTCTTT	TRBV30	TRBJ1-1	NA	NA	15
CASSLGLAGGNEQFF	TGTGCCAGCAGTTTAGGACTAGCGGGGGGCAATGAGCAGTTCTTC	TRBV27	TRBJ2-1	NA	TRBD2	15
CASSSTGHYGYTF	TGTGCCAGCAGCTCCACAGGGCACTATGGCTACACCTTC	TRBV7-2	TRBJ1-2	NA	NA	13
CAIKKTGTENTEAFF	TGTGCCATCAAGAAAACCGGGACAGAAAACACTGAAGCTTTCTTT	TRBV7-6	TRBJ1-1	NA	TRBD1	15
CASSLSASSGSLNEQFF	TGTGCCAGCAGTTTATCCGCATCTAGCGGGAGTCTGAATGAGCAGTTCTTC	TRBV27	TRBJ2-1	NA	TRBD2	17
CASIGGNYGYTF	TGTGCCAGCATAGGGGGTAACTATGGCTACACCTTC	TRBV2	TRBJ1-2	NA	NA	12
CASSFREANYGYTF	TGTGCCAGCAGTTTCAGGGAAGCTAACTATGGCTACACCTTC	TRBV27	TRBJ1-2	NA	NA	14
CASSFEFGFNQPQHF	TGTGCCAGCAGTTTTGAGTTTGGATTCAATCAGCCCCAGCATTTT	TRBV28	TRBJ1-5	NA	NA	15
CASSLEGGGVTDTQYF	TGTGCCAGCAGCTTGGAAGGCGGAGGTGTGACAGATACGCAGTATTTT	TRBV5-6	TRBJ2-3	NA	NA	16
CASSLSGRGGYEQYF	TGCGCCAGCAGCTTAAGCGGGAGGGGCGGATACGAGCAGTACTTC	TRBV5-1	TRBJ2-7	NA	TRBD2	15
CASSSSGLYEQYF	TGTGCCAGCAGTTCTAGCGGACTCTACGAGCAGTACTTC	TRBV6-5	TRBJ2-7	NA	TRBD2	13
CASSLAGPNTEAFF	TGTGCCAGCAGCTTAGCGGGGCCGAACACTGAAGCTTTCTTT	TRBV7-9	TRBJ1-1	NA	NA	14
CATSRDRFVHEQYF	TGTGCCACCAGCAGGGACAGGTTCGTCCACGAGCAGTACTTC	TRBV15	TRBJ2-7	NA	TRBD1	14
CASSLTVAGGNTGELFF	TGCGCCAGCAGCCTAACGGTGGCGGGAGGGAACACCGGGGAGCTGTTTTTT	TRBV4-1	TRBJ2-2	NA	TRBD2	17
CASSPPYNEQFF	TGTGCCAGCAGTCCCCCTTACAATGAGCAGTTCTTC	TRBV28	TRBJ2-1	NA	NA	12
CASSYLTGSGNTIYF	TGTGCCAGCTCCTACTTGACGGGCTCTGGAAACACCATATATTTT	TRBV2	TRBJ1-3	NA	NA	15
CASDSGANVLTF	TGTGCCAGCGACTCTGGGGCCAACGTCCTGACTTTC	TRBV2	TRBJ2-6	NA	NA	12
CSVEGGGQQETQYF	TGCAGCGTTGAGGGTGGTGGACAACAAGAGACCCAGTACTTC	TRBV29-1	TRBJ2-5	NA	NA	14
CASSGEIGYEQYF	TGTGCCAGCAGCGGGGAAATAGGCTACGAGCAGTACTTC	TRBV7-9	TRBJ2-7	NA	NA	13
CASSLTLAGGTDTQYF	TGTGCCAGCAGTTTAACACTAGCGGGAGGCACAGATACGCAGTATTTT	TRBV27	TRBJ2-3	NA	TRBD2	16
CASSFGLGELFF	TGTGCCAGCAGCTTCGGGCTAGGGGAGCTGTTTTTT	TRBV13	TRBJ2-2	NA	NA	12
CASSVGPTKTKGELFF	TGTGCCAGTAGCGTGGGACCGACCAAAACCAAAGGGGAGCTGTTTTTT	TRBV19	TRBJ2-2	NA	NA	16
CASSQIGATEAFF	TGCGCCAGCAGCCAAATCGGGGCTACTGAAGCTTTCTTT	TRBV4-1	TRBJ1-1	NA	NA	13
CASSYLSAGLADPSYEQYF	TGTGCCAGCAGTTATTTATCGGCGGGACTAGCGGACCCGTCCTACGAGCAGTACTTC	TRBV28	TRBJ2-7	NA	TRBD2	19
CASSYGSGSGADTQYF	TGTGCCAGCAGTTACGGGAGCGGGAGTGGGGCAGATACGCAGTATTTT	TRBV6-5	TRBJ2-3	NA	TRBD2	16
CASDKGGIPDTQYF	TGTGCCAGCGATAAAGGGGGCATCCCAGATACGCAGTATTTT	TRBV2	TRBJ2-3	NA	TRBD1	14
CAITYSNQPQHF	TGTGCCATCACTTATAGCAATCAGCCCCAGCATTTT	TRBV10-3	TRBJ1-5	NA	NA	12
CASGEGLAGYEQYF	TGTGCCAGCGGGGAGGGACTAGCGGGCTACGAGCAGTACTTC	TRBV5-6	TRBJ2-7	NA	TRBD2	14
CASSNEGGSEQYF	TGTGCCAGCAGTAATGAAGGGGGATCCGAGCAGTACTTC	TRBV5-5	TRBJ2-7	NA	NA	13
CTSSSRDSLLSLTDTQYF	TGCACCAGCAGCTCCCGGGACAGTCTTCTCTCCCTCACAGATACGCAGTATTTT	TRBV1	TRBJ2-3	NA	NA	18
CASSDHRYEQYF	TGTGCCAGCAGCGACCACAGGTACGAGCAGTACTTC	TRBV9	TRBJ2-7	few	NA	12
CASSLAYTKETQYF	TGTGCCAGCAGCTTAGCGTACACCAAAGAGACCCAGTACTTC	TRBV11-1	TRBJ2-5	NA	NA	14
CASRTVSSYEQYF	TGTGCCAGCAGGACTGTCAGTAGCTACGAGCAGTACTTC	TRBV5-6	TRBJ2-7	NA	NA	13
CASSQGLAGYNEQFF	TGTGCCAGCAGCCAAGGCTTAGCGGGATACAATGAGCAGTTCTTC	TRBV4-2	TRBJ2-1	NA	TRBD2	15
CASSPGGSGSYEQYF	TGTGCCAGCAGCCCAGGGGGTAGCGGGAGCTACGAGCAGTACTTC	TRBV7-6	TRBJ2-7	NA	TRBD2	15
CASSAAGGRSGGNEQFF	TGTGCCAGTAGTGCAGCGGGAGGGCGATCGGGTGGCAATGAGCAGTTCTTC	TRBV19	TRBJ2-1	NA	TRBD2	17
CASSQELDSISGNTIYF	TGTGCCAGCAGCCAAGAACTCGACAGCATCTCTGGAAACACCATATATTTT	TRBV4-2	TRBJ1-3	once	NA	17
CASSIFGAAMNTEAFF	TGTGCCAGTAGTATATTCGGGGCCGCAATGAACACTGAAGCTTTCTTT	TRBV19	TRBJ1-1	NA	NA	16
CASSPPRFQGAGQPQHF	TGTGCCAGCAGCCCACCCCGATTTCAGGGGGCCGGGCAGCCCCAGCATTTT	TRBV5-8	TRBJ1-5	NA	TRBD1	17
CASSQGPGHQETQYF	TGCGCCAGCAGCCAAGGGCCGGGCCACCAAGAGACCCAGTACTTC	TRBV4-1	TRBJ2-5	NA	NA	15
CASSLEREYYEQYF	TGTGCCAGCTCACTGGAGCGGGAGTACTACGAGCAGTACTTC	TRBV18	TRBJ2-7	once	TRBD2	14
CASSETHDYEQYF	TGCGCCAGCAGTGAAACCCACGACTACGAGCAGTACTTC	TRBV10-1	TRBJ2-7	NA	NA	13
CASSYRGNEQYF	TGTGCCAGCAGCTACAGGGGAAACGAGCAGTACTTC	TRBV21-1	TRBJ2-7	NA	NA	12
CASSYLTGSFYEQYF	TGTGCCAGCAGCTATTTGACAGGGAGTTTCTACGAGCAGTACTTC	TRBV11-2	TRBJ2-7	NA	TRBD1	15
CASRISGRYDEQFF	TGTGCCAGCAGAATTAGCGGGAGATACGATGAGCAGTTCTTC	TRBV27	TRBJ2-1	NA	TRBD2	14
CASSVGGRATGELFF	TGTGCCAGCAGCGTAGGCGGGAGGGCCACCGGGGAGCTGTTTTTT	TRBV9	TRBJ2-2	NA	TRBD2	15
CASSGHAGDRVGYGYTF	TGTGCCAGCAGCGGACACGCCGGGGACAGGGTTGGCTATGGCTACACCTTC	TRBV9	TRBJ1-2	NA	TRBD1	17
CAWSMTGVGYGYTF	TGTGCCTGGAGTATGACAGGGGTCGGCTATGGCTACACCTTC	TRBV30	TRBJ1-2	few	TRBD1	14
CASSEVDSASVPGYTF	TGTGCCAGCAGTGAAGTAGACTCAGCTTCAGTACCTGGCTACACCTTC	TRBV2	TRBJ1-2	NA	NA	16
CASSNGLAGPYEQYF	TGTGCCAGCAGCAACGGACTAGCGGGGCCGTACGAGCAGTACTTC	TRBV6-6	TRBJ2-7	NA	TRBD2	15